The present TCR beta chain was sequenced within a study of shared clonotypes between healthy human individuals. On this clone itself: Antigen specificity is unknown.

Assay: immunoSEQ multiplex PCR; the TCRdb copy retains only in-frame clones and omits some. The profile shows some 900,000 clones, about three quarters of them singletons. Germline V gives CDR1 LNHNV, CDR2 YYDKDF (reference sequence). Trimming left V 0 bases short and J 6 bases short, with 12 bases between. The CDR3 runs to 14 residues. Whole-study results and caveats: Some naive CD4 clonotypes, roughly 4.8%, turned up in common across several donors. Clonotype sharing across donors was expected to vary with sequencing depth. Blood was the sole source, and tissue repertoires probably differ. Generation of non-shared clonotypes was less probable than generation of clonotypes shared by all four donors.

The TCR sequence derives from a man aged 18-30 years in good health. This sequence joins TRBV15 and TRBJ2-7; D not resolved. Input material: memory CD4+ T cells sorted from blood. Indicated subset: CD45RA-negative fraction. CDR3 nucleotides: TGTGCCACCAGCAGAGATACTCAGGTGCGCGAGCAGTACTTC. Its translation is CATSRDTQVREQYF.